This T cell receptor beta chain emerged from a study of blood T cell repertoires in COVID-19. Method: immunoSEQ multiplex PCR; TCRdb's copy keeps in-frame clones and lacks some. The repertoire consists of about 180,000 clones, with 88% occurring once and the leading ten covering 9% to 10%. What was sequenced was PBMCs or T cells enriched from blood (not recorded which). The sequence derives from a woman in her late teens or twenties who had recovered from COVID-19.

The CDR3 region is CASSLLGTSNYNEQFF. CDR3 nucleotides: TGTGCCAGCAGTTTATTGGGCACCTCGAATTACAATGAGCAGTTCTTC. This chain joins TRBV28 and TRBJ2-1; D ambiguous. Trimming cost V 1 base and J 4 bases, with 14 bases left between them. The CDR3 extends over 16 amino acids. Germline CDR1 MDHEN, CDR2 SYDVKM.